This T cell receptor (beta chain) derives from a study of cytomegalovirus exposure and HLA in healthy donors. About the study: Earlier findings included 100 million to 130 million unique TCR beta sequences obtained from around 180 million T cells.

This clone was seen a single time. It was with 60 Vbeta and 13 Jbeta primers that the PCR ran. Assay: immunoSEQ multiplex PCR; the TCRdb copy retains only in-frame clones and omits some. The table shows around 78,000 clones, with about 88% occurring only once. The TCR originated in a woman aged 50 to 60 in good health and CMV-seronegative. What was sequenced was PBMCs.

CDR3 sequence (DNA): TGTGCCAGCAGCTTTAACAAACTAGCGGGAGGGAATGAGCAGTTCTTC. As protein: CASSFNKLAGGNEQFF. The chain employs TRBV5-4 and TRBJ2-1; TRBD2 agrees at 13 bases. The V and J ends lost 2 bases and 7 bases, in that order; junction bases with no gene match: 6. This CDR3 is 16 amino acids long. Germline V gene lookup returns CDR1 SGHNT and CDR2 YYREEE (reference sequence).